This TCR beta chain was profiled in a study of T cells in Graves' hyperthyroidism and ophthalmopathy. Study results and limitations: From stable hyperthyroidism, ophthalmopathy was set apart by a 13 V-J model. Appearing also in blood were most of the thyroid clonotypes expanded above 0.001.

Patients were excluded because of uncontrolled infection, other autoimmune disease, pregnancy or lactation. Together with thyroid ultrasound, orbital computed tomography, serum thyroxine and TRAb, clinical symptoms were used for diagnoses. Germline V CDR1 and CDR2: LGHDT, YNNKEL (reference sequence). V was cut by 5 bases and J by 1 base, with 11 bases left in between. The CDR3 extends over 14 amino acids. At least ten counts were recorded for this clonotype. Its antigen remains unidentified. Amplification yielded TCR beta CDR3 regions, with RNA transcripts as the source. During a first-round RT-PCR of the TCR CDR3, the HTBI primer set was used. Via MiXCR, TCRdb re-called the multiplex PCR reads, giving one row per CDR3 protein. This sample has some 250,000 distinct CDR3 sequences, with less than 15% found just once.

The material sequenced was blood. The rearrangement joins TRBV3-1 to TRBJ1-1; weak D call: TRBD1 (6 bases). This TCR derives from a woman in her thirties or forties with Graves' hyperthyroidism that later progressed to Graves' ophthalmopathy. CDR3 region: CASSIQGRNTEAFF. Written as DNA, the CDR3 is TGTGCCAGCAGCATACAGGGAAGGAACACTGAAGCTTTCTTT.